A single sample gave rise to the 14 T cell receptor beta chains below, sequenced in a study of cytotoxic CD8 clonotypes in ibrutinib-treated CLL. Only in-frame clones appear in the TCRdb table, and some are missing; sequencing was by immunoSEQ multiplex PCR. The sample lists about 130,000 clones, 80% to 90% occurring once. The starting material was PBMCs, obtained after 24 months of ibrutinib treatment. Source of these receptors: a human donor with chronic lymphocytic leukemia.

This clone was counted only a few times. The chain uses TRBV29-1 and TRBJ1-6; D is undetermined. From germline, CDR1 is SQVTM and CDR2 ANQGSEA. V lost 4 bases, J lost 5 bases, and 6 bases lay in between. This CDR3 spans 12 amino acids. The CDR3 loop reads CSVGYDNSPLHF. CDR3 in DNA: TGCAGCGTTGGGTACGATAATTCACCCCTCCACTTT.

This chain uses TRBV15 with TRBJ2-1, with D unresolved. This CDR3 contains 18 residues. Germline CDR1 and CDR2: LNHNV and YYDKDF (reference sequence). Trimming shortened V by 2 bases and J by 2 bases, and 19 bases separated the two germline ends. CDR3 sequence: CATSRLHSGTVPYNEQFF. As DNA, the CDR3 is TGTGCCACCAGCAGACTCCACTCAGGAACAGTTCCCTACAATGAGCAGTTCTTC.

The chain employs TRBV6-1 and TRBJ2-7, with a tentative D call TRBD1 (9 bases). From germline, CDR1 is MNHNS and CDR2 SASEGT. The length of the CDR3 is 15 residues. The V end was cut by 5 bases, the J end by 3 bases, with 17 bases between. The CDR3: CASSSGGTGSYEQYF. CDR3 DNA sequence: TGTGCCAGCAGTTCGGGGGGGACAGGGAGCTACGAGCAGTACTTC.

This chain connects TRBV5-1 to TRBJ1-2; no definite D call. With 1 base removed from V and 8 bases from J, the gap between germline ends came to 12 bases. Looked up from germline, CDR1 is SGHRS and CDR2 is YFSETQ. There are 13 residues in the CDR3. For the CDR3, the DNA is TGCGCCAGCAGCTTGAGCGCGGCTGAAGGCTACACCTTC. Translation: CASSLSAAEGYTF.

The CDR3: CASSAIWGPNEKLFF. CDR3 nucleotides: TGCGCCAGCAGCGCCATTTGGGGGCCTAATGAAAAACTGTTTTTT. The chain carries TRBV5-1 and TRBJ1-4; tentative D call: TRBD1 (6 bases). The V and J ends lost 4 bases and 3 bases respectively, with 13 bases between them. CDR1 is SGHRS and CDR2 is YFSETQ in the germline V gene. The CDR3 consists of 15 residues.

As DNA, the CDR3 is TGTGCCAGCGCGGGGAATACTAACTATGGCTACACCTTC. Translated, it gives CASAGNTNYGYTF. V usage is TRBV19 and J usage is TRBJ1-2; D is undetermined. CDR3 length: 13 amino acids. Germline CDR1 and CDR2: LNHDA and SQIVND (reference sequence). Trimming stripped 9 bases from V and 0 bases from J, with 11 bases between.

The chain joins TRBV18 to TRBJ2-1, with unresolved D. This CDR3 has 12 residues. The V and J ends lost 3 bases and 3 bases respectively, with 3 bases between them. Germline V gives CDR1 KGHSH, CDR2 LQKENI. The CDR3 sequence is CASSPDYNEQFF. The CDR3, as DNA: TGTGCCAGCTCACCGGACTACAATGAGCAGTTCTTC.

V gene TRBV6-5 combines with J gene TRBJ2-2; D possibly corresponds to TRBD1 (6 bases). The V gene's germline CDR1 is MNHEY and CDR2 SVGAGI. The CDR3 loop spans 14 amino acids. V shed 7 bases and J shed 1 base, with 10 bases lying between them. The CDR3 nucleotides are TGTGCCAGCACCGAGGGACAGAACACCGGGGAGCTGTTTTTT. It translates to CASTEGQNTGELFF.

Here the CDR3 reads CASSSPGGGGGANYGYTF. CDR3 nucleotide sequence: TGTGCCAGCAGTTCCCCAGGGGGTGGAGGGGGCGCAAACTATGGCTACACCTTC. The genes are TRBV28 and TRBJ1-2; 7 nucleotides align to TRBD1. The CDR3 length is 18 residues. Trimming at V came to 4 bases and at J to 2 bases, leaving 16 bases not matched to a gene. The germline CDR1 and CDR2 sequences are MDHEN and SYDVKM.

For this clone: Distinct nucleotide sequences in the sample also encode this CDR3. V gene TRBV20-1 combines with J gene TRBJ2-7; D ambiguous. Trimming removed 0 bases from V and 9 bases from J, with 9 bases in between. CDR1 is DFQATT and CDR2 is SNEGSKA in the germline V gene (reference sequence). CDR3 length: 11 amino acids. The CDR3 nucleotides are TGCAGTGCTAGAGATGGGCGTGGGCAGTACTTC. This codes for CSARDGRGQYF.

This clone was picked up a small number of times. V is TRBV5-4 and J is TRBJ2-3; 9 bases agree with TRBD1. From germline, CDR1 is SGHNT and CDR2 YYREEE (reference sequence). CDR3 length: 17 amino acids. The V and J ends lost 5 bases and 4 bases, in that order; junction bases with no gene match: 14. CDR3 DNA: TGTGCCAGCAGATATACTGCCGGGACAGGGTTATCAGATACGCAGTATTTT. Protein sequence: CASRYTAGTGLSDTQYF.

This clone appeared once. This rearrangement joins TRBV5-1 to TRBJ2-7; the match to TRBD1 covers 7 bases. V shed 3 bases, J shed 3 bases, and the junction held 9 bases outside the gene matches. The CDR3 extends over 15 amino acids. Germline V gene data show CDR1 as SGHRS and CDR2 as YFSETQ. The CDR3 region is CASSSEPGQIYEQYF. The CDR3 DNA sequence: TGCGCCAGCAGCTCCGAACCGGGACAGATCTACGAGCAGTACTTC.

Only one count was recorded for this clone. V usage is TRBV4-3 and J usage is TRBJ1-1; D is possibly TRBD1 (6 bases). Trimming stripped 1 base from V and 11 bases from J, with 29 bases between. The germline V gene has CDR1 LGHNA and CDR2 YSLEER. The CDR3 has 18 amino acids. In nucleotides, the CDR3 is TGCGCCAGCAGCCAAGCCCCAGGGATGGGGGCGCGGTTCGGGGAGGCTTTCTTT. It translates to CASSQAPGMGARFGEAFF.

The CDR3 bases are TGCGCCAGCAGCCAATTCGGCAGCTCCACTCAGTATTTT. Protein product: CASSQFGSSTQYF. The chain employs TRBV4-3 and TRBJ2-3; D is ambiguous. This CDR3 spans 13 amino acids. The V gene lost 2 bases and the J gene lost 12 bases, with 15 bases spanning the gap. Germline assignment: CDR1 LGHNA and CDR2 YSLEER.